This TCR beta chain was profiled in a study of cytomegalovirus exposure and HLA in healthy donors. Study conclusions and caveats: Altogether, about 160 TCR beta chains were recorded as cytomegalovirus-associated.

The germline CDR1 and CDR2 sequences are SEHNR and FQNEAQ (reference sequence). This CDR3 is 13 amino acids long. Trimming left V 1 base short and J 7 bases short, with 10 bases between. The protocol was immunoSEQ multiplex PCR, while the TCRdb copy is restricted to in-frame clones and leaves out a portion. This table has over 200,000 clones, 80% to 90% appearing once. With regard to this clone: What it binds is unknown.

The donors were members of the roughly 120-subject validation cohort (separate from the approximately 670-subject first cohort). Sequenced material: PBMCs. The chain employs TRBV7-9 and TRBJ1-1, with D possibly being TRBD1 (5 bases). This receptor was identified in a woman aged 18-29 years in good health and CMV-seronegative. The CDR3 sequence: CASSLEWGGEAFF. CDR3 bases: TGTGCCAGCAGCTTAGAGTGGGGGGGTGAAGCTTTCTTT.